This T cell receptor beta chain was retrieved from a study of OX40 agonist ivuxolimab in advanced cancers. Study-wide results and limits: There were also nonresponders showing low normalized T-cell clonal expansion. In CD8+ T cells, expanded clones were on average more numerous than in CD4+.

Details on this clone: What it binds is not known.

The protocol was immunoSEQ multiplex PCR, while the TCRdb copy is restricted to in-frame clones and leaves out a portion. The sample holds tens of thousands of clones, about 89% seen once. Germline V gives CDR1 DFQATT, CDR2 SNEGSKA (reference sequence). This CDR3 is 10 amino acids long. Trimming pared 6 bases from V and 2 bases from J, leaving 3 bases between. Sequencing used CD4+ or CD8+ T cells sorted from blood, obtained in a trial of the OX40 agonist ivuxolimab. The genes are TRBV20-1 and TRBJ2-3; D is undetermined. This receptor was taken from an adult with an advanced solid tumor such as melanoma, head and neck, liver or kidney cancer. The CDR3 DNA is TGCAGTGCCCTCACAGATACGCAGTATTTT. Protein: CSALTDTQYF.